This paragraph covers one TCR beta chain sequence. Its antigen is not yet known. One end of the junction fails to match germline, which may point to a read error. The immunoSEQ Assay, a bias-controlled multiplex PCR, was used to amplify TCRbeta CDR3 regions from genomic DNA. The authors' analysis ran thus. The number of nucleated cells in each sample was estimated by amplification of reference gene primers within the assay. To quantify the absolute abundance of each unique TCRbeta CDR3 rearrangement, sequence reads were collapsed and filtered. For each sample, productive Simpson clonality was calculated as the square root of Simpson's diversity index over productive rearrangements. TCRdb stores this immuneACCESS table with in-frame sequences only. Part of the clones is absent; in the studies checked, under half of the shortfall reflects unresolved V genes, and no reason is known for the rest. V, J and clone size reflect that table, while D and trimming were determined from the DNA. In all, the sample holds about 270,000 clones, and approximately 87% of those were seen once. 2% to 2.5% of the sample rests with the top ten.

This record comes from a study of blood T cell repertoires in COVID-19 (dated by TCRdb to 2018 to 2021). For the study in its entirety: The collaborator samples originated in the United States, Italy and Spain and spanned the acute and convalescent phases of COVID-19. Subjects who had been exposed to COVID-19, were actively infected with it, or had recovered from it provided the deeply sampled blood TCRbeta repertoires that made up the dataset. Where HLA class I and class II types were available, the types were taken from metadata supplied by the sample provider, not from assay-based typing. The material from the prospective study consisted of cDNA or gDNA derived from T cells, B-cell-depleted T cells, or PBMCs. The sample metadata nearly always contained a de-identified subject ID, COVID-19 status, age in years and sex. The samples were drawn from two sources: the first 160 participants of the ongoing ImmuneRACE study, and 1,000 to 1,500 subjects contributed by 6 global collaborators. The repertoires were released in a freely available public database intended as a resource for research on the immune response to SARS-CoV-2.

The collaborating institutions used their own protocols to collect whole blood in K2EDTA tubes. For TCRbeta analysis, collaborators shipped samples in one of three forms: frozen whole blood, isolated PBMCs, or DNA extracted from either of those sample types. Inclusive of the bounding cysteine and phenylalanine, the CDR3 is 15 residues long. CDR3 DNA only is kept here, 45 bases in frame from base 1. CDR1 is given as SSHAT and CDR2 as FNYEAQ, both from the germline V gene (reference sequence). Study-wide conclusions, independent of this receptor: Clinical and demographic metadata were provided uncurated, with the amount varying by source and participant.

This sequence originates from a woman in her 50s with acute or convalescent COVID-19. The sequenced sample was peripheral blood. Here the chain combines TRBV7-7 and TRBJ2-7; the central 7 bases match TRBD2. CDR3 sequence: CASSLRVGGYYEQYF. The DNA is TGTGCTAGCAGCTTAAGGGTGGGAGGGTACTACGAGCAGTACTTC.